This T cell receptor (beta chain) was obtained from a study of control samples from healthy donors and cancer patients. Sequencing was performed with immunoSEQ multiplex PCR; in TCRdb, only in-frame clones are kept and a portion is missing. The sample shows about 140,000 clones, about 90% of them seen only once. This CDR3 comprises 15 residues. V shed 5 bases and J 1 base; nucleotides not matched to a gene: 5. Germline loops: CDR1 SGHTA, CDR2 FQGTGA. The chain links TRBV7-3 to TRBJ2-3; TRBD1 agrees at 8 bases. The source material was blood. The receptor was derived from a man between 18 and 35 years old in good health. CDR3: CASSPTGARTDTQYF. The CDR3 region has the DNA TGTGCCAGCAGCCCGACAGGGGCGCGCACAGATACGCAGTATTTT.